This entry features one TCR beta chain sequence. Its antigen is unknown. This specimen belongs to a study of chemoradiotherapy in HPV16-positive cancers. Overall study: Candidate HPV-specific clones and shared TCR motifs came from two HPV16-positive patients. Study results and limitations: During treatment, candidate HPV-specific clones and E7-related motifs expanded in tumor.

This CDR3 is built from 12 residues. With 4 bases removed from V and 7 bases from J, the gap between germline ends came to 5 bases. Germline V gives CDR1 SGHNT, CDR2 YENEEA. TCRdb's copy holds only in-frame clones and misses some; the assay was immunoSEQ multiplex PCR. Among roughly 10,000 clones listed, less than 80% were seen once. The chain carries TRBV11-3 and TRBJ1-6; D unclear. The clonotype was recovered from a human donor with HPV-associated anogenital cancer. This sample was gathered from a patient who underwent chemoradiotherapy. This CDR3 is CASSSDNSPLHF. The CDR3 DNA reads TGTGCCAGCAGCTCCGACAATTCACCCCTCCACTTT.